This is a list of T cell receptor beta chains from one sample in a study of blood T cell repertoires in COVID-19. Assay: immunoSEQ multiplex PCR; the TCRdb copy retains only in-frame clones and omits some. The profile covers approximately 90,000 clones, with 85% appearing a single time and over 35% taken by the ten largest. The specimen sequenced was peripheral blood. The receptors derive from a man at least 80 years old with acute or convalescent COVID-19. CDR3s include the opening cysteine and the closing phenylalanine or tryptophan. The D gene is left open where the match is weak. Expanded clones are given a class, and other clones once, few, many or no size at all.

V gene	J gene	clone size	D gene	CDR3 protein	CDR3 DNA
TRBV6-5	TRBJ1-3	-	-	CASRDLNTIYF	TGTGCCAGCAGGGACTTAAACACCATATATTTT
TRBV28	TRBJ2-3	-	TRBD2	CASSFPTSGRGSGTDTQYF	TGTGCCAGCAGTTTCCCTACTAGCGGGAGAGGGTCCGGCACAGATACGCAGTATTTT
TRBV7-2	TRBJ1-6	-	TRBD1	CASSLELTGYSYNSPLHF	TGTGCCAGCAGCTTAGAGTTGACAGGGTATTCCTATAATTCACCCCTCCACTTT
TRBV27	TRBJ2-3	-	TRBD2	CASSLRGTSGRFQPDTQYF	TGTGCCAGCAGTTTACGCGGGACTAGCGGGAGATTCCAGCCGGATACGCAGTATTTT
TRBV7-9	TRBJ2-7	-	-	CASRRDGTYEQYF	TGTGCCAGCAGGCGGGACGGAACCTACGAGCAGTACTTC
TRBV5-1	TRBJ2-5	-	TRBD2	CASSITSGSVGETQYF	TGCGCCAGCAGCATTACTAGCGGGAGTGTCGGAGAGACCCAGTACTTC
TRBV20-1	TRBJ2-3	-	TRBD2	CSASLGGRAGDTQYF	TGCAGTGCTAGTCTCGGCGGGAGGGCCGGGGATACGCAGTATTTT
TRBV7-9	TRBJ2-7	few	TRBD2	CASSFTSVSYEQYF	TGTGCCAGCAGCTTCACTAGCGTCTCCTACGAGCAGTACTTC
TRBV4-3	TRBJ1-3	-	TRBD1	CASSQGAGGLGPAGNTIYF	TGCGCCAGCAGCCAAGGGGCAGGGGGTTTGGGGCCGGCTGGAAACACCATATATTTT
TRBV10-1	TRBJ2-1	few	-	CASSETSHNEQFF	TGCGCCAGCAGTGAGACTAGCCATAATGAGCAGTTCTTC
TRBV28	TRBJ2-7	-	TRBD1	CASSPNTGGHSYEQYF	TGTGCCAGCAGTCCCAATACAGGGGGACACTCCTACGAGCAGTACTTC
TRBV3-1/TRBV3-2	TRBJ2-1	-	TRBD2	CASSQDLPSGSHNEQFF	TGTGCCAGCAGCCAAGATCTCCCTAGCGGGAGTCACAATGAGCAGTTCTTC
TRBV11-3	TRBJ2-2	-	-	CASSRGETGELFF	TGTGCCAGCAGCCGCGGGGAAACCGGGGAGCTGTTTTTT
TRBV11-3	TRBJ2-3	-	TRBD2	CASSLGLGGTDTQYF	TGTGCCAGCAGCCTGGGACTAGGGGGCACAGATACGCAGTATTTT
TRBV6-5	TRBJ1-2	once	TRBD1	CASRTGEGGYTF	TGTGCCAGCAGGACAGGGGAGGGTGGCTACACCTTC
TRBV19	TRBJ2-7	-	TRBD1	CASSTGGSAGTISGEQYF	TGTGCCAGTAGTACAGGGGGTTCAGCCGGGACGATATCGGGAGAGCAGTACTTC
TRBV7-7	TRBJ2-3	-	TRBD2	CASSLSEASGSSTQYF	TGTGCTAGCAGCTTATCAGAGGCTAGCGGGAGTAGCACGCAGTATTTT
TRBV12-5	TRBJ2-2	-	TRBD2	CASGLGLAINTGELFF	TGTGCTAGTGGTTTGGGACTAGCGATAAACACCGGGGAGCTGTTTTTT
TRBV29-1	TRBJ1-2	-	-	CSAPTGNYGYTF	TGCAGCGCCCCAACCGGGAACTATGGCTACACCTTC
TRBV5-4	TRBJ1-3	-	TRBD1	CASSLPGGKGNTIYF	TGTGCCAGCAGCTTACCAGGGGGGAAGGGAAACACCATATATTTT
TRBV19	TRBJ1-2	few	-	CASIPTGGLDYGYTF	TGTGCCAGTATTCCAACGGGGGGCCTTGACTATGGCTACACCTTC
TRBV11-3	TRBJ2-5	-	-	CASSLRRGATQYF	TGTGCCAGCAGCTTGCGCCGCGGGGCGACCCAGTACTTC
TRBV6-5	TRBJ1-5	once	-	CASRAQRGGSQPQHF	TGTGCCAGCAGGGCCCAAAGGGGCGGTAGCCAGCCCCAGCATTTT
TRBV5-6	TRBJ2-1	-	-	CASSLGPRDEQFF	TGTGCCAGCAGCTTGGGTCCCAGGGATGAGCAGTTCTTC
TRBV2	TRBJ2-1	-	-	CASSLRARVGNEQFF	TGTGCCAGCAGTCTGCGCGCTCGGGTCGGCAATGAGCAGTTCTTC
TRBV5-1	TRBJ2-2	-	-	CASSLFQGNTGELFF	TGCGCCAGCAGCTTGTTTCAGGGGAACACCGGGGAGCTGTTTTTT
TRBV18	TRBJ1-2	-	TRBD1	CASSPGDSNYGYTF	TGTGCCAGCTCACCTGGGGACAGTAACTATGGCTACACCTTC
TRBV10-1	TRBJ2-1	-	TRBD2	CASSEGLAGVSEQFF	TGCGCCAGCAGTGAGGGGTTAGCGGGAGTAAGCGAGCAGTTCTTC
TRBV7-2	TRBJ1-5	-	TRBD1	CASSSGQNFNQPQHF	TGTGCCAGCAGCTCGGGACAGAACTTCAATCAGCCCCAGCATTTT
TRBV28	TRBJ1-5	-	-	CASSGRGEGVRQPQHF	TGTGCCAGCAGTGGTAGGGGGGAGGGGGTAAGGCAGCCCCAGCATTTT
TRBV14	TRBJ2-1	-	TRBD2	CASSQGLAGYNEQFF	TGTGCCAGCAGCCAAGGGCTAGCGGGGTACAATGAGCAGTTCTTC
TRBV3-1/TRBV3-2	TRBJ2-5	-	TRBD1	CASSHPGTEGETQYF	TGTGCCAGCAGCCATCCCGGGACAGAGGGGGAGACCCAGTACTTC
TRBV29-1	TRBJ2-4	-	TRBD2	CSVGGGGIQYF	TGCAGCGTTGGCGGGGGAGGCATTCAGTACTTC
TRBV6-6	TRBJ2-7	-	TRBD2	CASSRGTSGRVYEQYF	TGTGCCAGCAGTCGAGGGACTAGCGGGAGGGTATACGAGCAGTACTTC
TRBV11-3	TRBJ2-3	once	-	CASSPQGVADTQYF	TGTGCCAGCAGCCCCCAGGGTGTTGCAGATACGCAGTATTTT
TRBV2	TRBJ1-2	-	-	CASRWTEGYGYTF	TGTGCCAGCCGGTGGACAGAAGGTTATGGCTACACCTTC
TRBV24-1	TRBJ1-5	few	TRBD1	CATSDPRTGGSNQPQHF	TGTGCCACCAGTGACCCTAGGACAGGGGGAAGCAATCAGCCCCAGCATTTT
TRBV5-4	TRBJ2-1	-	TRBD2	CASSLTSGSIIHEQFF	TGTGCCAGCAGCTTGACTAGCGGGAGTATCATCCATGAGCAGTTCTTC
TRBV28	TRBJ2-4	-	-	CASSFGLLKNIQYF	TGTGCCAGCAGTTTCGGACTCCTCAAAAACATTCAGTACTTC
TRBV5-4	TRBJ1-1	-	TRBD1	CASSLEGAKNTEAFF	TGTGCCAGCAGCCTTGAGGGGGCTAAGAACACTGAAGCTTTCTTT
TRBV28	TRBJ1-2	-	-	CASREGPLGGYTF	TGTGCCAGCAGGGAGGGGCCCCTCGGTGGCTACACCTTC
TRBV3-1/TRBV3-2	TRBJ1-5	-	TRBD1	CASSPRTGYQPQHF	TGTGCCAGCAGCCCAAGGACAGGGTATCAGCCCCAGCATTTT
TRBV4-3	TRBJ1-2	-	TRBD1	CASSNEQGNYGYTF	TGCGCCAGCAGCAATGAACAGGGGAACTATGGCTACACCTTC
TRBV19	TRBJ1-2	-	-	CASSSSGHAYTF	TGTGCCAGTAGCTCGAGCGGGCATGCCTACACCTTC
TRBV5-8	TRBJ2-1	once	TRBD2	CASSLGLAPYDEQFF	TGTGCCAGCAGCTTAGGACTAGCGCCCTATGATGAGCAGTTCTTC
TRBV10-2	TRBJ2-2	-	TRBD2	CASNIAGAPTGELFF	TGCGCCAGCAACATAGCGGGAGCCCCCACCGGGGAGCTGTTTTTT
TRBV11-2	TRBJ2-7	-	-	CASSPGGTEQYF	TGTGCCAGCAGCCCAGGGGGGACCGAGCAGTACTTC
TRBV24-1	TRBJ2-3	-	TRBD1	CATSDGQGTDTQYF	TGTGCCACCAGTGATGGACAGGGGACCGATACGCAGTATTTT
TRBV19	TRBJ1-2	-	-	CASLSSGVDYGYTF	TGTGCTTCCCTCTCATCAGGGGTTGACTATGGCTACACCTTC
TRBV12-3/TRBV12-4	TRBJ2-7	-	-	CASSLKGAVEQYF	TGTGCCAGCAGTTTAAAAGGGGCAGTCGAGCAGTACTTT
TRBV9	TRBJ1-5	once	TRBD1	CASSVGTGRYSNQPQHF	TGTGCCAGCAGCGTAGGGACAGGGCGTTATAGCAATCAGCCCCAGCATTTT
TRBV24-1	TRBJ2-5	-	TRBD1	CATSDSDRAPQETQYF	TGTGCCACCAGTGATTCGGACAGGGCGCCCCAAGAGACCCAGTACTTC
TRBV27	TRBJ1-1	-	-	CASSSGRYTEAFF	TGTGCCAGCAGTTCAGGGAGGTACACTGAAGCTTTCTTT
TRBV7-2	TRBJ2-7	-	TRBD1	CASSLQGARDEQYF	TGTGCCAGCAGCTTACAGGGGGCAAGAGACGAGCAGTACTTC
TRBV9	TRBJ1-6	-	TRBD1	CASSAGGSYNSPLHF	TGTGCCAGCAGCGCAGGGGGCTCCTATAATTCACCCCTCCACTTT
TRBV10-3	TRBJ1-2	-	-	CATSTGPPGGYTF	TGTGCCACCTCGACAGGCCCTCCTGGTGGCTACACCTTC
TRBV3-1/TRBV3-2	TRBJ2-2	-	-	CASSRGGFGQNTGELFF	TGTGCCAGCAGCCGAGGGGGTTTTGGCCAGAACACCGGGGAGCTGTTTTTT